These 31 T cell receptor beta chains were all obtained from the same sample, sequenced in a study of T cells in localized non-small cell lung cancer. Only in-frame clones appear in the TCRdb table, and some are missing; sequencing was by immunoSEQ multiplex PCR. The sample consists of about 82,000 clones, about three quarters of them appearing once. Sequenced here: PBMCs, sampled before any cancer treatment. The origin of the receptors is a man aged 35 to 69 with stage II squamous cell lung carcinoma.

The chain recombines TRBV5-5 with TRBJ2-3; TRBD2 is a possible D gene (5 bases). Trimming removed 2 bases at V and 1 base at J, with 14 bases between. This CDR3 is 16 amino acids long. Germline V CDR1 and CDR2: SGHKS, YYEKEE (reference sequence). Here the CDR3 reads CASSFQPSGGTDTQYF. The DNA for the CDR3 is TGTGCCAGCAGCTTCCAGCCCAGCGGAGGCACAGATACGCAGTATTTT. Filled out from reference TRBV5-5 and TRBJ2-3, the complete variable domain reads DAGVTQSPTHLIKTRGQQVTLRCSPISGHKSVSWYQQVLGQGPQFIFQYYEKEERGRGNFPDRFSARQFPNYSSELNVNALLLGDSALYLCASSFQPSGGTDTQYFGPGTRLTVL.

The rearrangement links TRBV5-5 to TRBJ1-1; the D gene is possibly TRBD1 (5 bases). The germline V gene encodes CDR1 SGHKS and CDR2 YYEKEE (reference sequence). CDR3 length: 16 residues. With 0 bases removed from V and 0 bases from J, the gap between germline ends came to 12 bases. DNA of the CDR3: TGTGCCAGCAGCTTGGCGATCAGGGCGGTGAACACTGAAGCTTTCTTT. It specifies CASSLAIRAVNTEAFF. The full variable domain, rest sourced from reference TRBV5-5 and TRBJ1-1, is DAGVTQSPTHLIKTRGQQVTLRCSPISGHKSVSWYQQVLGQGPQFIFQYYEKEERGRGNFPDRFSARQFPNYSSELNVNALLLGDSALYLCASSLAIRAVNTEAFFGQGTRLTVV.

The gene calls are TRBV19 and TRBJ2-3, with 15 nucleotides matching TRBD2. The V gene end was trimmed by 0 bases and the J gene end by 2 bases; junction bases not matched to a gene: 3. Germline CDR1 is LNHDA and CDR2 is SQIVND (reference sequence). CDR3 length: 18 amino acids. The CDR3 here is CASSIDGTSGGSTDTQYF. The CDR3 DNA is TGTGCCAGTAGTATAGATGGGACTAGCGGGGGGTCCACAGATACGCAGTATTTT.

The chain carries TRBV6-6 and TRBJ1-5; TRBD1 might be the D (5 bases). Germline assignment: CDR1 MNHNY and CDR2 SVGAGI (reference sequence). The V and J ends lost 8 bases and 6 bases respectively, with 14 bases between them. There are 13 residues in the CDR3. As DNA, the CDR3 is TGTGCCAGCGGCACCACGGACACTCAGCCCCAGCATTTT. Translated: CASGTTDTQPQHF.

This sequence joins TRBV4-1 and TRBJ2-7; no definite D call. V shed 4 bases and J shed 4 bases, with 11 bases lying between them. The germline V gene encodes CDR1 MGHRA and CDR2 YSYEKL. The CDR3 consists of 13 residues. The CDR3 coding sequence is TGCGCCAGCAGCCGGTCACTCAGTTACGAGCAGTACTTC. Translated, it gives CASSRSLSYEQYF.

The CDR3 reads CAWSRDRGYNEQFF. CDR3 in DNA: TGTGCCTGGAGCCGGGACAGGGGCTACAATGAGCAGTTCTTC. V gene TRBV30 combines with J gene TRBJ2-1; 10 bases are shared with TRBD1. Germline V gives CDR1 GTSNPN, CDR2 SVGIG (reference sequence). V gave up 3 bases and J gave up 3 bases; unmatched junction bases: 2. CDR3 length equals 14 residues. Using reference TRBV30 and TRBJ2-1 for the parts outside the CDR3, the full variable domain is SQTIHQWPATLVQPVGSPLSLECTVEGTSNPNLYWYRQAAGRGLQLLFYSVGIGQISSEVPQNLSASRPQDRQFILSSKKLLLSDSGFYLCAWSRDRGYNEQFFGPGTRLTVL.

The CDR3 region is CATARGMNNEQFF. CDR3 DNA: TGCGCCACGGCTCGGGGAATGAACAATGAGCAGTTCTTC. The chain recombines TRBV5-1 with TRBJ2-1; a possible D gene is TRBD2 (5 bases). V dropped 9 bases and J dropped 5 bases, with 15 bases sitting between them. Germline CDR1 SGHRS, CDR2 YFSETQ. The CDR3 consists of 13 residues.

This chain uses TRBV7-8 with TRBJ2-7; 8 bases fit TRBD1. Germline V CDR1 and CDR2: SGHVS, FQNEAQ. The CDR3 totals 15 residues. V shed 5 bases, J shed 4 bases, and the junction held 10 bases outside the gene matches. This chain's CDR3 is CASSVPDRGRYEQYF. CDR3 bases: TGTGCCAGCAGCGTACCCGACAGGGGAAGGTACGAGCAGTACTTC.

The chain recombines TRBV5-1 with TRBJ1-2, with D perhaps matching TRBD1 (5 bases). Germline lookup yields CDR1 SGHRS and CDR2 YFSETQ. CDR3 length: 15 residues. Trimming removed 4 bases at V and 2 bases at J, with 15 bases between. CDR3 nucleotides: TGCGCCAGCAGCCAGGAAGGGGACCTAAACTATGGCTACACCTTC. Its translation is CASSQEGDLNYGYTF.

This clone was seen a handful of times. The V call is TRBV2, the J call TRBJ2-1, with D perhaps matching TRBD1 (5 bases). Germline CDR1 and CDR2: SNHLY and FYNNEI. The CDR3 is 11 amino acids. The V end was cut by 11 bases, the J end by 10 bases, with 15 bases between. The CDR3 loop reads CAGTRGREQFF. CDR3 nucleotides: TGTGCCGGTACAAGGGGTCGGGAGCAGTTCTTC.

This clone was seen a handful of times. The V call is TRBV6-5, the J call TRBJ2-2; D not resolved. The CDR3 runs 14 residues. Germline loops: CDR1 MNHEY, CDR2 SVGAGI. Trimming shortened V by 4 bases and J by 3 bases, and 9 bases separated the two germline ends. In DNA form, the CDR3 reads TGTGCCAGCAGTTCGGGCAGAGACACCGGGGAGCTGTTTTTT. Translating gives CASSSGRDTGELFF.

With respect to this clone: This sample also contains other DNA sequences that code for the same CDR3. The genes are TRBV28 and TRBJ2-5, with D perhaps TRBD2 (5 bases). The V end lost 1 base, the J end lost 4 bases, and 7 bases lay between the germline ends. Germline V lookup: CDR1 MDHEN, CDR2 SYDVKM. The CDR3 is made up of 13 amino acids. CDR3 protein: CASSLFGGETQYF. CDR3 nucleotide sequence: TGTGCCAGCAGTTTATTCGGAGGAGAGACCCAGTACTTC.

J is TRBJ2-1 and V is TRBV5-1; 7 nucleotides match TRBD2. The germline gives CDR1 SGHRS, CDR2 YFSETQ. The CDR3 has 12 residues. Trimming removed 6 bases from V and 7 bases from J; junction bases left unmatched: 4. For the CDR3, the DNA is TGCGCCAGCAAAATGGGGGGGAATGAGCAGTTCTTC. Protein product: CASKMGGNEQFF.

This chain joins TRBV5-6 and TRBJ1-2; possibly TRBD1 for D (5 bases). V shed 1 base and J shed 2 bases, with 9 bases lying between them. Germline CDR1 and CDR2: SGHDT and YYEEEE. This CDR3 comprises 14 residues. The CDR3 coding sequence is TGTGCCAGCAGCTTGCAGGGCCCCAACTATGGCTACACCTTC. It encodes CASSLQGPNYGYTF.

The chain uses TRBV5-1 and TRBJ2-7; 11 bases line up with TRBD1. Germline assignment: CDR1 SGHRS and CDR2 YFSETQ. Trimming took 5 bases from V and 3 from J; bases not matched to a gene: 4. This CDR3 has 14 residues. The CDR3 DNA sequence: TGCGCCAGCAGAGGCGGGACAGGGGGCTACGAGCAGTACTTC. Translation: CASRGGTGGYEQYF.

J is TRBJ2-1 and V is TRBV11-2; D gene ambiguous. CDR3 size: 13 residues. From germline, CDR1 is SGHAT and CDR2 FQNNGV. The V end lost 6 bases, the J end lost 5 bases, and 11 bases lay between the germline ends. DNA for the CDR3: TGTGCCAGCAGGTTCTTAAGTAACAATGAGCAGTTCTTC. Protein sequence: CASRFLSNNEQFF.

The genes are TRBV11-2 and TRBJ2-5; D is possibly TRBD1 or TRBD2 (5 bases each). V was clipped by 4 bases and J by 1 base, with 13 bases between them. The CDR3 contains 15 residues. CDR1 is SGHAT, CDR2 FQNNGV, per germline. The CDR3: CASSSIPGPQETQYF. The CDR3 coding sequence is TGTGCCAGCAGCTCCATCCCGGGACCCCAAGAGACCCAGTACTTC.

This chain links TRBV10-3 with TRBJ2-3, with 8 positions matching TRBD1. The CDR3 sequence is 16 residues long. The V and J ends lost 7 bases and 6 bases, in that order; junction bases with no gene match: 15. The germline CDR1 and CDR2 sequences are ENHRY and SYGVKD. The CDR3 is CAINAGKAGGADTQYF. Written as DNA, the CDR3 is TGTGCCATCAATGCGGGGAAAGCAGGGGGCGCCGATACGCAGTATTTT.

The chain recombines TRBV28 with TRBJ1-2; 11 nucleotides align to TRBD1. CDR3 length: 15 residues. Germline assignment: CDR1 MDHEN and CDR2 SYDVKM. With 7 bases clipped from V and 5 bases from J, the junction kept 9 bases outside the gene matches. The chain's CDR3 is CASTLWGQGVYGYTF. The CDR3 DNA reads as TGTGCCAGCACTCTATGGGGACAGGGGGTATATGGCTACACCTTC.

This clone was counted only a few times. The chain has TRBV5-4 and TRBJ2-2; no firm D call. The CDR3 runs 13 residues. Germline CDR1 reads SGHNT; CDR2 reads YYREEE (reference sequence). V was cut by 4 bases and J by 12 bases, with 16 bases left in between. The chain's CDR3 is CASSGILDLKLFF. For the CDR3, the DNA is TGTGCCAGCAGCGGTATCCTAGACTTAAAGCTGTTTTTT.

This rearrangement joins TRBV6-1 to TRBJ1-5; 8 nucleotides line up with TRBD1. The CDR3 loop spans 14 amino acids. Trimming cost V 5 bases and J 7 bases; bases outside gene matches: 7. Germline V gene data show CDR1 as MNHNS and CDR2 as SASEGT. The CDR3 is CASSSTGAIQPQHF. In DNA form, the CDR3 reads TGTGCCAGCAGTTCGACAGGGGCGATACAGCCCCAGCATTTT.

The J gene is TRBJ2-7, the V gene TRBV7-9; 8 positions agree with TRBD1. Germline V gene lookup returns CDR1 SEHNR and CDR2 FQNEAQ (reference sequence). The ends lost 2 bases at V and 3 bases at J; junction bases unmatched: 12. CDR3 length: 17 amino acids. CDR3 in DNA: TGTGCCAGCAGCTTAAGGGCGGACAGGGACGGGCACTACGAGCAGTACTTC. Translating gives CASSLRADRDGHYEQYF.

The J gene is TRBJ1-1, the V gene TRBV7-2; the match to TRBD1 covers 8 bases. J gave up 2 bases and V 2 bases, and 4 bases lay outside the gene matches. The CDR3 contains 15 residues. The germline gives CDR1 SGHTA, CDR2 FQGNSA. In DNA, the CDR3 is TGTGCCAGCAGCTTAACAGGGGGAGTAAACACTGAAGCTTTCTTT. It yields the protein CASSLTGGVNTEAFF.

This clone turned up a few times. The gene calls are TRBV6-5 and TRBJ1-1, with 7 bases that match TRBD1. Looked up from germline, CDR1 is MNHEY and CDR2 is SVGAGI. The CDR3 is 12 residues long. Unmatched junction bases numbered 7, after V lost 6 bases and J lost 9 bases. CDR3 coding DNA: TGTGCCAGCAGAACCACGACAGGGAAAGCTTTCTTT. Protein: CASRTTTGKAFF.

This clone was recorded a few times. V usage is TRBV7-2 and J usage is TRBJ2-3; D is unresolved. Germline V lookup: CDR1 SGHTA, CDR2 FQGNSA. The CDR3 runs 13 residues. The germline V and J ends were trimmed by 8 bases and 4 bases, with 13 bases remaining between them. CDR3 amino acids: CASAFPPADTQYF. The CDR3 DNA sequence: TGTGCCAGCGCCTTCCCCCCGGCAGATACGCAGTATTTT.

The CDR3 DNA is TGTGCCAGCTCACATGGACAGTTCCCTGGGGGGGAGTATTTT. The encoded protein is CASSHGQFPGGEYF. The chain has TRBV18 and TRBJ2-3; weak D call: TRBD2 (7 bases). Trimming shortened V by 4 bases and J by 13 bases, and 21 bases separated the two germline ends. Germline CDR1 is KGHSH and CDR2 is LQKENI. The CDR3 loop spans 14 amino acids.

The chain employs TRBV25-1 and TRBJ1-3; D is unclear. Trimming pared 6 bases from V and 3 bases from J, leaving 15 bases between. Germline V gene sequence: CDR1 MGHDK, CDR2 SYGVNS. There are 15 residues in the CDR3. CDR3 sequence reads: CASRGSAEGGNTIYF. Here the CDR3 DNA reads TGTGCCAGCAGAGGATCAGCCGAGGGTGGAAACACCATATATTTT. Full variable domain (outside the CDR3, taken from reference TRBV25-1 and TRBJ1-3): EADIYQTPRYLVIGTGKKITLECSQTMGHDKMYWYQQDPGMELHLIHYSYGVNSTEKGDLSSESTVSRIRTEHFPLTLESARPSHTSQYLCASRGSAEGGNTIYFGEGSWLTVV.

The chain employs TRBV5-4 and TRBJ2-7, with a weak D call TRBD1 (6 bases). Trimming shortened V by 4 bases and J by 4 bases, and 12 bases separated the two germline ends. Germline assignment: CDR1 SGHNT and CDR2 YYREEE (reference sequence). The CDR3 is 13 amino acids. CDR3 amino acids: CASSTTGRYEQYF. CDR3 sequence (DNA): TGTGCCAGCAGCACCACAGGGCGATACGAGCAGTACTTC.

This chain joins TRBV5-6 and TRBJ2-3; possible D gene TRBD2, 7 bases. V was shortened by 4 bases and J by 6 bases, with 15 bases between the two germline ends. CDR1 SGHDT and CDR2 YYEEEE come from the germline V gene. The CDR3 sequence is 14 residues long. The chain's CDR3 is CASSRRGAGDTQYF. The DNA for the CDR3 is TGTGCCAGCAGCCGTCGGGGGGCCGGGGATACGCAGTATTTT.

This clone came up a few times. The CDR3 bases are TGCGCCAGCAGCCAGACTAGCTCCACTGAGCAGTTCTTC. It specifies CASSQTSSTEQFF. This chain links TRBV5-1 with TRBJ2-1; the match to TRBD2 covers 7 bases. Germline V lookup: CDR1 SGHRS, CDR2 YFSETQ. V shed 4 bases and J 9 bases; nucleotides not matched to a gene: 7. This CDR3 is 13 amino acids long.

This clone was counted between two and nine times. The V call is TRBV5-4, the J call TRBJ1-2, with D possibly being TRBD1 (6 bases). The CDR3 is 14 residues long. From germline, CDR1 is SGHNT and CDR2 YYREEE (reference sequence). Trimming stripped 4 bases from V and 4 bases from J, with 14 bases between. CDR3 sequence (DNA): TGTGCCAGCAGCCCCAGGACAGAGCTCTATGGCTACACCTTC. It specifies CASSPRTELYGYTF.